The clone carrying this T cell receptor (beta chain) was counted ten times or more. Its antigen remains unknown. Hyperthyroidism was newly diagnosed in patients aged 18 to 65 (duration under 2 months). Uncontrolled infection, other autoimmune disease, pregnancy and lactation each barred patients from inclusion. Using around 10 ml of fresh peripheral blood, PBMCs were prepared. Germline-derived CDR1 and CDR2 are SGHAT and FQNNGV. CDR3 length equals 13 residues. Trimming at V came to 5 bases and at J to 3 bases, leaving 4 bases not matched to a gene. This specimen comes from a study of T cells in Graves' hyperthyroidism and ophthalmopathy. RNA transcripts provided the source from which TCR beta CDR3 regions were amplified. TCR CDR3 underwent first-round RT-PCR with the HTBI primer set. In TCRdb, the multiplex PCR reads were re-called with MiXCR into one record per CDR3 protein. The data contain under 400,000 distinct CDR3 sequences, 20% to 30% of them singletons.

Study outcomes and limitations: Most clonotypes that expanded in the thyroid above 0.001 also showed up in blood.

Input material: blood. This receptor was identified in a man between 45 and 60 years old with Graves' hyperthyroidism. The rearrangement joins TRBV11-2 to TRBJ2-7; 7 positions match TRBD1. The CDR3 here is CASSPGTDYEQYF. As DNA, the CDR3 is TGTGCCAGCAGCCCCGGGACAGACTACGAGCAGTACTTC.